The source of this T cell receptor beta chain is a study of blood T cell repertoires in COVID-19. Across the study: Whether acute or convalescent, the COVID-19 samples came from the United States, Italy and Spain.

This table comes from immunoSEQ multiplex PCR, and its TCRdb copy is limited to in-frame clones, with some not included. The sample shows about 260,000 clones, approximately 81% of them seen only once. Germline CDR1 ENHRY, CDR2 SYGVKD. After removal of 6 bases from V and 5 bases from J, the junction contained 1 base not matched to a gene. The length of the CDR3 is 13 residues. The sample taken for sequencing was peripheral blood. This chain uses TRBV10-3 with TRBJ1-6; TRBD1 agrees at 7 bases. The sequence was collected from a man aged 55 to 70 with acute or convalescent COVID-19. This CDR3 reads CAIRDRDNSPLHF. The CDR3 DNA follows: TGTGCCATCAGAGACAGGGATAATTCACCCCTCCACTTT.